The rows below give T cell receptor beta chains drawn from one sample of a study of HIV-infected patients and healthy controls. TCRdb redid the calling of the 5' RACE reads with MiXCR, one entry per CDR3 protein. The data hold around 58,000 distinct CDR3 sequences, with roughly a fifth observed a single time. Sequenced sample: CD4+ T cells from blood. The receptor set was obtained from a human donor in good health. CDR3s include the opening cysteine and the closing phenylalanine or tryptophan. Each record gives: V gene, J gene, D gene, clone size, CDR3 protein, CDR3 DNA. The D gene is left open where the match is weak. The listing skips clone size in some rows; elsewhere it reads once, few, many or a size class.

TRBV20-1	TRBJ2-3	TRBD2	.	CSARSFSGKYTDTQYF	TGCAGTGCTAGATCTTTTAGCGGGAAATACACAGATACGCAGTATTTT
TRBV19	TRBJ1-5	.	.	CASSISPGVSNQPQHF	TGTGCCAGTAGTATAAGCCCAGGAGTTAGCAATCAGCCCCAGCATTTT
TRBV19	TRBJ1-5	.	.	CASSIVWGGLGQPQHF	TGTGCCAGTAGTATAGTTTGGGGGGGATTAGGTCAGCCCCAGCATTTT
TRBV20-1	TRBJ2-7	.	many	CSAGRHGSYEQYF	TGCAGTGCTGGCCGGCACGGCTCCTACGAGCAGTACTTC
TRBV6-5	TRBJ2-2	TRBD1	.	CASSSGQGKRELFF	TGTGCCAGCAGTTCGGGACAGGGGAAGAGGGAGCTGTTTTTT
TRBV11-2	TRBJ2-5	.	.	CASSLRVEIETQYF	TGTGCCAGCAGCTTACGGGTTGAAATCGAGACCCAGTACTTC
TRBV12-3/TRBV12-4	TRBJ2-7	.	.	CASVLNWSGNYEQYF	TGTGCCAGCGTCCTTAACTGGTCGGGAAACTACGAGCAGTACTTC
TRBV12-3/TRBV12-4	TRBJ2-2	.	.	CASSYSNTLTGELFF	TGTGCCAGCAGTTATTCAAACACTCTCACCGGGGAGCTGTTTTTT
TRBV18	TRBJ1-4	TRBD1	many	CASSPPGQGGEKLFF	TGTGCCAGCTCACCTCCGGGACAGGGCGGTGAAAAACTGTTTTTT
TRBV19	TRBJ1-5	.	.	CAIADSGNQPQHF	TGTGCCATCGCGGACAGTGGCAATCAGCCCCAGCATTTT
TRBV10-3	TRBJ2-7	.	many	CAISESGPPYEQYF	TGTGCCATCAGTGAGTCGGGACCCCCCTACGAGCAGTACTTC
TRBV6-5	TRBJ2-1	TRBD2	.	CASRSSAGGPYNEQFF	TGTGCCAGCAGGAGCTCAGCGGGAGGGCCGTACAATGAGCAGTTCTTC
TRBV6-2/TRBV6-3	TRBJ1-5	.	few	CASRQVSNQPQHF	TGTGCCAGCAGACAGGTCTCAAATCAGCCCCAGCATTTT
TRBV5-5	TRBJ2-7	TRBD2	few	CASSGLAGVREQYF	TGTGCCAGCAGCGGACTAGCGGGAGTTCGCGAGCAGTACTTC
TRBV20-1	TRBJ2-3	.	few	CSARDNRGTDTQYF	TGCAGTGCTAGGGACAACCGCGGCACAGATACGCAGTATTTT
TRBV19	TRBJ2-3	.	few	CASSLSRRTSTDTQYF	TGTGCCAGTAGTCTCTCCCGACGGACTAGCACAGATACGCAGTATTTT
TRBV2	TRBJ2-3	.	few	CASSEEPTDTQYF	TGTGCCAGCTCGGAGGAACCAACAGATACGCAGTATTTT
TRBV7-9	TRBJ2-2	.	many	CASRPAGGELFF	TGTGCCAGCCGCCCAGCGGGCGGGGAGCTGTTTTTT
TRBV6-2/TRBV6-3	TRBJ1-1	.	many	CASRPQGAWTEAFF	TGTGCCAGCAGACCCCAGGGAGCGTGGACTGAAGCTTTCTTT
TRBV18	TRBJ2-3	.	.	CASSYGDTQYF	TGTGCCAGCTCCTACGGGGATACGCAGTATTTT
TRBV20-1	TRBJ2-2	.	.	CSATGYDGELFF	TGCAGTGCTACGGGGTACGACGGGGAGCTGTTTTTT
TRBV12-5	TRBJ1-4	.	.	CASGLYTEGNEKLFF	TGTGCTAGTGGTTTGTACACGGAGGGTAATGAAAAACTGTTTTTT
TRBV6-6	TRBJ2-7	.	few	CASSGTLSSYEQYF	TGTGCCAGCAGCGGGACACTGAGCTCCTACGAGCAGTACTTC
TRBV7-9	TRBJ2-2	.	.	CASSSLATWGGELFF	TGTGCCAGCAGCTCCCTCGCTACTTGGGGCGGGGAGCTGTTTTTT